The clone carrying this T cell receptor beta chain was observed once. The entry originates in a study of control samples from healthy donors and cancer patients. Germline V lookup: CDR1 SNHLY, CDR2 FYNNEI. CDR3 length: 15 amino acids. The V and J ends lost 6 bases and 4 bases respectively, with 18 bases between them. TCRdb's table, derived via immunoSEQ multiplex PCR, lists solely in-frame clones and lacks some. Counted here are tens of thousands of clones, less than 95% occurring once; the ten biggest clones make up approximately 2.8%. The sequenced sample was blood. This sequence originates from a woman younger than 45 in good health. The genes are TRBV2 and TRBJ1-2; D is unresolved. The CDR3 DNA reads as TGTGCCAGCAGCGGGCAGAAAACTTCTTCCTATGGCTACACCTTC. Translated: CASSGQKTSSYGYTF.